A single sample is the source of the 8 T cell receptor beta chains below, sequenced in a study of T-cell reconstitution after alpha-beta-depleted transplantation in children. Unique molecular identifiers tagged the TCRbeta library. From the PCR reads, TCRdb called clonotypes with MiXCR, one entry per CDR3 protein. The sample includes a few hundred thousand distinct CDR3 sequences, 11% of them seen just once. The starting material was PBMCs from the stem cell graft donor, obtained from the stem cell graft. The receptors originated from a human donor who donated a stem cell graft to a child with acute myeloid leukemia.

This clonotype was seen only a few times. This chain connects TRBV7-2 to TRBJ2-3; no clear D gene. The CDR3 sequence is 13 residues long. Germline CDR1 is SGHTA and CDR2 is FQGNSA. V dropped 4 bases and J dropped 3 bases, with 8 bases sitting between them. CDR3 bases: TGTGCCAGCAGCTATCGACCGACAGATACGCAGTATTTT. This gives the protein CASSYRPTDTQYF.

This clonotype showed up just a few times. The chain is built from TRBV18 and TRBJ2-3, with D unresolved. The CDR3 sequence is 14 residues long. Looked up from germline, CDR1 is KGHSH and CDR2 is LQKENI. The V gene lost 4 bases and the J gene lost 2 bases, with 10 bases spanning the gap. CDR3 DNA sequence: TGTGCCAGCTCACTGCTGCAGGCCACAGATACGCAGTATTTT. The encoded protein is CASSLLQATDTQYF.

The genes are TRBV7-8 and TRBJ2-2; TRBD1 matches at 8 bases. Germline CDR1 and CDR2: SGHVS and FQNEAQ. V lost 6 bases and J lost 1; bases outside the gene matches: 4. The length of the CDR3 is 15 residues. Written as DNA, the CDR3 is TGTGCCAGCAGACGGGGGACAGGGAACACCGGGGAGCTGTTTTTT. Translated, it gives CASRRGTGNTGELFF.

This clonotype showed up just a few times. The chain carries TRBV7-2 and TRBJ1-4; D might be TRBD1 (5 bases). This CDR3 contains 14 residues. The ends were cut back, 2 bases at V and 7 bases at J, with 11 bases in the middle. Germline V gene sequence: CDR1 SGHTA, CDR2 FQGNSA. CDR3 amino acids: CASSLQGGTEKLFF. In nucleotides, the CDR3 is TGTGCCAGCAGCTTACAGGGTGGAACTGAAAAACTGTTTTTT.

This clonotype was recorded at least ten times. V usage is TRBV5-1 and J usage is TRBJ2-1; TRBD1 agrees at 7 bases. The CDR3 spans 14 residues. Losses at the gene ends were 0 bases for V and 8 bases for J; bases not matched to a gene: 5. Per the germline V gene, CDR1 is SGHRS and CDR2 is YFSETQ. The CDR3 is CASSLGQGYDEQFF. The CDR3 DNA reads TGCGCCAGCAGCTTGGGACAGGGTTACGATGAGCAGTTCTTC.

This clonotype was recorded at least ten times. The chain combines TRBV10-3 with TRBJ2-3, with D maybe TRBD2 (6 bases). Trimming pared 0 bases from V and 1 base from J, leaving 17 bases between. Germline loops: CDR1 ENHRY, CDR2 SYGVKD. CDR3 length equals 18 residues. The CDR3 loop reads CAISESWTIDVGTDTQYF. CDR3 DNA sequence: TGTGCCATCAGTGAGTCTTGGACTATTGACGTGGGCACAGATACGCAGTATTTT.

The chain's CDR3 is CASSLAVAGRTGELFF. CDR3 coding DNA: TGCGCCAGCAGCTTGGCCGTAGCGGGTCGTACCGGGGAGCTGTTTTTT. The V gene is TRBV5-1, the J gene TRBJ2-2, with TRBD2 matching over 7 bases. CDR1 is SGHRS, CDR2 YFSETQ, per germline. The CDR3 runs 16 residues. V was clipped by 0 bases and J by 5 bases; unmatched bases: 7.

This clonotype was seen repeatedly, ten times or more. This chain links TRBV4-3 with TRBJ2-1; 10 bases are a match to TRBD2. Unmatched junction bases numbered 12, after V lost 1 base and J lost 9 bases. The CDR3 length is 17 residues. Germline V gene data show CDR1 as LGHNA and CDR2 as YSLEER. The CDR3 here is CASSQAGLAGAVAEQFF. Here the CDR3 DNA reads TGCGCCAGCAGCCAAGCTGGCCTAGCGGGAGCAGTCGCTGAGCAGTTCTTC.